These 21 T cell receptor beta chains originate from one sample sequenced in a study of cytomegalovirus exposure and HLA in healthy donors (dated by TCRdb to the late 2010s). The method behind the library was the immunoSEQ multiplex PCR assay. For the multiplex PCR, a mixture combining 60 forward primers for TCR Vbeta segments and 13 reverse primers for TCR Jbeta segments was used. TCRdb carries this immuneACCESS record with in-frame sequences only. Its versions omit some clonotypes, under half of them owing to an unresolved V gene in the studies checked, with the rest unexplained. This sample comprises over 50,000 clones, around 75% of them detected only once. The ten largest clonotypes hold just over 50% of the sample. Sequenced: PBMCs. The receptor set was obtained from a man in his fifties or sixties in good health and CMV-seropositive.

The V gene is TRBV19, the J gene TRBJ2-7, with 10 bases fitting TRBD1. This CDR3 is 17 amino acids long. V shed 0 bases and J 3 bases; nucleotides not matched to a gene: 8. CDR1 and CDR2 from the germline V gene are LNHDA and SQIVND (reference sequence). This CDR3 reads CASSIDTETGGLYEQYF. In DNA form, the CDR3 reads TGTGCCAGTAGTATAGATACCGAGACAGGGGGCCTCTACGAGCAGTACTTC. The entire variable domain, with the rest obtained from reference TRBV19 and TRBJ2-7, is as follows: DGGITQSPKYLFRKEGQNVTLSCEQNLNHDAMYWYRQDPGQGLRLIYYSQIVNDFQKGDIAEGYSVSREKKESFPLTVTSAQKNPTAFYLCASSIDTETGGLYEQYFGPGTRLTVT.

This clone was detected only once. The gene calls are TRBV27 and TRBJ1-5, with D possibly being TRBD1 (5 bases). The CDR3 contains 16 residues. Trimming removed 0 bases at V and 4 bases at J, with 13 bases between. Germline CDR1 and CDR2: MNHEY and SMNVEV (reference sequence). The CDR3 spells CASSLSRMTENQPQHF. The CDR3 nucleotides read TGTGCCAGCAGTTTATCTAGAATGACAGAAAATCAGCCCCAGCATTTT.

V and J are TRBV19 and TRBJ1-1, with unresolved D. The CDR3 length is 15 residues. Germline V lookup: CDR1 LNHDA, CDR2 SQIVND (reference sequence). The V and J ends lost 3 bases and 0 bases respectively, with 11 bases between them. CDR3 nucleotides: TGTGCCAGTAGTATCCACGGGGAGATGAACACTGAAGCTTTCTTT. As protein: CASSIHGEMNTEAFF.

DNA of the CDR3: TGTGCCAGCAGCTCTACGGGACTAGCCCCCTACGAGCAGTACTTC. This encodes CASSSTGLAPYEQYF. The chain combines TRBV6-5 with TRBJ2-7, with TRBD2 matching over 9 bases. The J segment lost 2 bases and the V segment lost 6 bases, leaving 8 bases of the junction unmatched. Germline V CDR1 and CDR2: MNHEY, SVGAGI. The CDR3 totals 15 residues.

A remark on this clone: One end of the junction is discordant with germline, which a read error may explain. This sample includes further DNA sequences coding for the same CDR3. The V gene is TRBV5-1, the J gene TRBJ1-1, with no clear D. The length of the CDR3 is 13 residues. Germline V gene lookup returns CDR1 SGHRS and CDR2 YFSETQ. CDR3 coding DNA: TGCGCCAGTAGCTTTCGAGGGTACACTGAAGCTTTCTTT. This encodes CASSFRGYTEAFF.

The rearrangement joins TRBV7-9 to TRBJ2-4, with 8 bases fitting TRBD1. CDR1 is SEHNR and CDR2 is FQNEAQ in the germline V gene (reference sequence). Trimming cost V 8 bases and J 7 bases; bases outside gene matches: 4. CDR3 length: 12 residues. The CDR3 reads CASQGAGNIQYF. DNA of the CDR3: TGTGCCAGCCAGGGGGCGGGGAACATTCAGTACTTC.

This chain links TRBV6-5 with TRBJ1-4, with D perhaps TRBD1 (5 bases). Between the trimmed V and J ends, which lost 5 bases and 7 bases, there was a span of 14 bases. Germline V gives CDR1 MNHEY, CDR2 SVGAGI. The CDR3 sequence is 14 residues long. The CDR3 sequence: CASSLTALREKLFF. CDR3 DNA: TGTGCCAGCAGTCTGACAGCGCTCCGTGAAAAACTGTTTTTT.

The chain has TRBV28 and TRBJ2-7; 8 positions agree with TRBD1. Germline CDR1 MDHEN, CDR2 SYDVKM. V lost 4 bases, J lost 7 bases, and 24 bases stayed unmatched. The CDR3 has 19 amino acids. The DNA of the CDR3 is TGTGCCAGCAGTTCAGCATTCGGACAGGGAAGAGGGATTACTCGGGAGCAGTACTTC. Translation: CASSSAFGQGRGITREQYF.

This chain connects TRBV4-3 to TRBJ2-1, with no clear D. Looked up from germline, CDR1 is LGHNA and CDR2 is YSLEER. Trimming pared 0 bases from V and 3 bases from J, leaving 15 bases between. This CDR3 spans 17 amino acids. The CDR3 region is CASSQDMIALIYNEQFF. CDR3 coding DNA: TGCGCCAGCAGCCAAGATATGATAGCCCTAATCTACAATGAGCAGTTCTTC.

V usage is TRBV19 and J usage is TRBJ2-5, with 9 bases matching TRBD1. There are 14 residues in the CDR3. Germline loops: CDR1 LNHDA, CDR2 SQIVND (reference sequence). Trimming took 5 bases from V and 5 from J; bases not matched to a gene: 6. CDR3 amino acids: CASSSQGAGETQYF. The CDR3 DNA is TGTGCCAGTAGTTCACAGGGGGCGGGTGAGACCCAGTACTTC.

The rearrangement links TRBV2 to TRBJ1-4, with no clear D. The germline V gene has CDR1 SNHLY and CDR2 FYNNEI. The CDR3 is 15 residues long. The V end lost 5 bases, the J end lost 5 bases, and 15 bases lay between the germline ends. The CDR3: CASSPGGGPNEKLFF. The CDR3 region has the DNA TGTGCCAGCAGTCCCGGTGGAGGGCCCAATGAAAAACTGTTTTTT.

This chain connects TRBV4-3 to TRBJ2-7; TRBD1 might be the D (5 bases). Germline V gives CDR1 LGHNA, CDR2 YSLEER. The CDR3 has 14 residues. With 4 bases removed from V and 2 bases from J, the gap between germline ends came to 12 bases. The CDR3 loop is CASSRVGPPYEQYF. The CDR3 nucleotides read TGCGCCAGCAGCCGAGTGGGGCCGCCCTACGAGCAGTACTTC.

The count of this clone is one. The rearrangement links TRBV18 to TRBJ2-3; 7 nucleotides align to TRBD1. CDR1 is KGHSH, CDR2 LQKENI, per germline. Germline trimming cut 6 bases from V and 0 bases from J; bases unmatched to any gene: 6. The length of the CDR3 is 15 residues. The CDR3 DNA sequence: TGTGCCAGCTCGTCCGGGACAGTAAGCACAGATACGCAGTATTTT. Residues: CASSSGTVSTDTQYF.

The chain carries TRBV19 and TRBJ1-1, with 7 bases aligning to TRBD1. Germline trimming cut 5 bases from V and 4 bases from J; bases unmatched to any gene: 10. The CDR3 extends over 15 amino acids. Germline CDR1 reads LNHDA; CDR2 reads SQIVND (reference sequence). The CDR3 spells CASSARTGQITEAFF. The CDR3 DNA reads TGTGCCAGTAGTGCTCGCACGGGACAGATCACTGAAGCTTTCTTT.

The chain couples TRBV10-1 to TRBJ2-1, with 8 bases that match TRBD2. V lost 1 base, J lost 5 bases, and 10 bases stayed unmatched. The CDR3 has 17 amino acids. Germline lookup yields CDR1 WNHNN and CDR2 SYGVQD (reference sequence). CDR3 sequence reads: CASSEYPAGELNNEQFF. The CDR3 nucleotides read TGCGCCAGCAGTGAGTACCCAGCGGGAGAGCTGAACAATGAGCAGTTCTTC.

This clone was observed once. The chain has TRBV7-2 and TRBJ1-4, with a weak D call TRBD1 (5 bases). V lost 5 bases and J lost 6, with 16 bases in between. This CDR3 is built from 15 residues. The V gene's germline CDR1 is SGHTA and CDR2 FQGNSA. The CDR3, as DNA: TGTGCCAGCAGCCGGGGAGGGGCGCGTGATGAAAAACTGTTTTTT. It specifies CASSRGGARDEKLFF.

The rearrangement uses TRBV6-5 and TRBJ1-4; TRBD1 matches at 7 bases. J lost 8 bases, V lost 2 bases, and 8 bases had no gene match. This CDR3 has 15 residues. CDR1 and CDR2 from the germline V gene are MNHEY and SVGAGI. This chain's CDR3 is CASSYTAGGIEKLFF. CDR3 in DNA: TGTGCCAGCAGTTACACGGCAGGGGGTATAGAAAAACTGTTTTTT.

V usage is TRBV6-5 and J usage is TRBJ1-3, with D possibly TRBD1 on 5 matching bases. The V gene lost 5 bases and the J gene lost 2 bases, with 10 bases spanning the gap. Looked up from germline, CDR1 is MNHEY and CDR2 is SVGAGI. This CDR3 spans 14 amino acids. The chain's CDR3 is CASSTGHPGNTIYF. CDR3 coding DNA: TGTGCCAGCAGTACCGGACATCCTGGAAACACCATATATTTT.

The rearrangement links TRBV9 to TRBJ2-3, with TRBD2 identical over 8 bases. The trim removed 2 bases at V and 8 bases at J, leaving 1 base unmatched. The CDR3 is 12 residues long. Germline CDR1 SGDLS, CDR2 YYNGEE. CDR3 in amino acids: CASSVGGATQYF. The CDR3 region has the DNA TGTGCCAGCAGCGTCGGGGGGGCTACGCAGTATTTT.

This rearrangement joins TRBV19 to TRBJ1-1; 9 nucleotides line up with TRBD1. J was trimmed by 3 bases and V by 6 bases; bases with no gene match: 11. CDR3 length: 16 amino acids. Looked up from germline, CDR1 is LNHDA and CDR2 is SQIVND (reference sequence). The CDR3 nucleotides read TGTGCCAGTAGACCCGGGACAGGGTCGGGACACACTGAAGCTTTCTTT. Protein sequence: CASRPGTGSGHTEAFF.

This clone showed up just once. The gene calls are TRBV5-6 and TRBJ2-1; TRBD2 matches at 11 bases. This CDR3 is 16 amino acids long. The trim removed 4 bases at V and 2 bases at J, leaving 5 bases unmatched. Germline values: CDR1 SGHDT, CDR2 YYEEEE. The CDR3 DNA follows: TGTGCCAGCAGCCGGATTAGCGGGGGGGCCTACAATGAGCAGTTCTTC. Its translation is CASSRISGGAYNEQFF. Combining the CDR3 with reference TRBV5-6 and TRBJ2-1 gives the whole variable domain DAGVTQSPTHLIKTRGQQVTLRCSPKSGHDTVSWYQQALGQGPQFIFQYYEEEERQRGNFPDRFSGHQFPNYSSELNVNALLLGDSALYLCASSRISGGAYNEQFFGPGTRLTVL.